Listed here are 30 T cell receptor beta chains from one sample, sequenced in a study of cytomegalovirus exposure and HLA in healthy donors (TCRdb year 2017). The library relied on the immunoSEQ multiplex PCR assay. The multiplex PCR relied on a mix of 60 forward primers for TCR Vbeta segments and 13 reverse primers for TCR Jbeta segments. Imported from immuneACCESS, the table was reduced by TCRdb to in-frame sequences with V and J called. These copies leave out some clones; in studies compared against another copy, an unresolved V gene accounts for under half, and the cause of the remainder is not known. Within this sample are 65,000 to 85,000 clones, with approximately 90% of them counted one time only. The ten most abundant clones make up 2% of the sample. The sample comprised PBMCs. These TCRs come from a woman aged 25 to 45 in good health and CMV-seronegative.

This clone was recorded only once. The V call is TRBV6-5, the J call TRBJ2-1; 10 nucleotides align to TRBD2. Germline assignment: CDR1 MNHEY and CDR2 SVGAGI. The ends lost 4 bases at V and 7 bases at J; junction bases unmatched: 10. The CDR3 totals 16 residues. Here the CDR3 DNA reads TGTGCCAGCAGTTTACCTTCTAGCGGGAGCAGGAATGAGCAGTTCTTC. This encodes CASSLPSSGSRNEQFF.

The CDR3 is CAISESRVPAGYTF. CDR3 DNA: TGTGCCATCAGTGAGTCGAGGGTTCCAGCGGGCTACACCTTC. V usage is TRBV10-3 and J usage is TRBJ1-2; D remains unclear. Trimming took off 0 bases at V and 8 bases at J, with 13 bases between the two ends. The CDR3 runs to 14 residues. Germline CDR1 and CDR2: ENHRY and SYGVKD.

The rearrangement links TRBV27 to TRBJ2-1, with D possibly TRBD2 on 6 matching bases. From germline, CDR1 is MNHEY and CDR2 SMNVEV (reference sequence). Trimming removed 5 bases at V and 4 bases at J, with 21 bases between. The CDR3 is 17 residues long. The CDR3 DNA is TGTGCCAGCAGTACCTCCCGGGGGAACGTCGGTTACAATGAGCAGTTCTTC. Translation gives CASSTSRGNVGYNEQFF.

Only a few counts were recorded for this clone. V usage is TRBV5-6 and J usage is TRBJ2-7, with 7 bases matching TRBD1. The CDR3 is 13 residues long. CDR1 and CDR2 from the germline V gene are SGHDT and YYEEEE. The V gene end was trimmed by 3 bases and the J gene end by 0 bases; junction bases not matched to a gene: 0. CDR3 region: CASSWDSSYEQYF. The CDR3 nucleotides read TGTGCCAGCAGCTGGGACAGCTCCTACGAGCAGTACTTC.

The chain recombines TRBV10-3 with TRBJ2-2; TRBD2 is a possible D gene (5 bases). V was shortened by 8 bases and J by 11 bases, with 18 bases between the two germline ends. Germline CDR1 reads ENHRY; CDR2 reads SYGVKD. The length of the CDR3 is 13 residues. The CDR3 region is CAISTPHRGELFF. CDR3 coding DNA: TGTGCCATCTCTACACCACACCGGGGAGAGCTGTTTTTT.

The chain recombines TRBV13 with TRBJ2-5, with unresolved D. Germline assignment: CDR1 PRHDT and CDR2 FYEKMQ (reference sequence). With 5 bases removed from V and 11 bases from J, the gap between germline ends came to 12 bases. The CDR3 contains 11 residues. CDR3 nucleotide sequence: TGTGCCAGCAGCCCCGCAGAGGAGCAGTACTTC. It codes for CASSPAEEQYF.

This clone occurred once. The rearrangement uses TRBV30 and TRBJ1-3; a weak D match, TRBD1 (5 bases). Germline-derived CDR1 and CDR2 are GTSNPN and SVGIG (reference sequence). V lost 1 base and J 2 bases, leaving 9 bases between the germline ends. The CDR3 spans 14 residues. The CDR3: CAWSGRGAGNTIYF. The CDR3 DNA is TGTGCCTGGAGTGGCCGGGGGGCTGGAAACACCATATATTTT.

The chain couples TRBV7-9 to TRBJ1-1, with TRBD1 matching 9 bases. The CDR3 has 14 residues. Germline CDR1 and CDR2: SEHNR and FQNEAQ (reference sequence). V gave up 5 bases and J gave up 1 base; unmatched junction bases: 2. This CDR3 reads CASSPGQGNTEAFF. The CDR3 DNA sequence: TGTGCCAGCAGCCCGGGACAGGGGAACACTGAAGCTTTCTTT.

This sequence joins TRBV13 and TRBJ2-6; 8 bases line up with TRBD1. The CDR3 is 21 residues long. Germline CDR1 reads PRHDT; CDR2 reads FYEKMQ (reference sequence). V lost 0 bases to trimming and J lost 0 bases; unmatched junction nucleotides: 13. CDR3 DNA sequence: TGTGCCAGCAGCTTAGGGCGCGCGGGACAGGACACTAACTCTGGGGCCAACGTCCTGACTTTC. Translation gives CASSLGRAGQDTNSGANVLTF.

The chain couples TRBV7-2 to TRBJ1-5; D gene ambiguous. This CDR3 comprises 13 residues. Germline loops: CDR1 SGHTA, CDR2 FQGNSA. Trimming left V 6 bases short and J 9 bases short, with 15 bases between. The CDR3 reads CASRPAGLGPQHF. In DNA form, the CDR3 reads TGTGCCAGCAGGCCCGCCGGACTGGGGCCCCAGCATTTT.

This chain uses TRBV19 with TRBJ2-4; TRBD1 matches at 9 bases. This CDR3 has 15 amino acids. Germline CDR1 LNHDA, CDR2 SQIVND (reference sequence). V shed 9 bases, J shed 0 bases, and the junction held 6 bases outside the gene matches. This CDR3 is CASGGTGSAKNIQYF. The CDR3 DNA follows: TGTGCCAGCGGAGGGACAGGGTCAGCCAAAAACATTCAGTACTTC.

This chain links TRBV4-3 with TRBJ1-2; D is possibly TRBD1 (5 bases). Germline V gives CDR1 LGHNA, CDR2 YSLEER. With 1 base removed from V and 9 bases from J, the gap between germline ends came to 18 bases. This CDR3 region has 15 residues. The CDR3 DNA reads TGCGCCAGCAGCCAAGTACTTTCGCCGGGGGGGAGCTACACCTTC. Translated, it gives CASSQVLSPGGSYTF.

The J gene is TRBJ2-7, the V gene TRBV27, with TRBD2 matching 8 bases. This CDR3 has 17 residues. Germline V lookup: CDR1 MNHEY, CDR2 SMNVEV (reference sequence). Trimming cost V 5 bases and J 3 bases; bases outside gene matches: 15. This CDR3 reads CASSPRSALAENYEQYF. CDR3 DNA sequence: TGTGCCAGCAGTCCTAGATCGGCACTAGCGGAAAACTACGAGCAGTACTTC.

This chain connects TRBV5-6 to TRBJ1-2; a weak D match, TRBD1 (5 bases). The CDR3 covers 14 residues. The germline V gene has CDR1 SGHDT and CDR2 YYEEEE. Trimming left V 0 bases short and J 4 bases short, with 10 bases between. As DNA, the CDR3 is TGTGCCAGCAGCTTGGGACAGCCCAGCTATGGCTACACCTTC. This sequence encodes CASSLGQPSYGYTF.

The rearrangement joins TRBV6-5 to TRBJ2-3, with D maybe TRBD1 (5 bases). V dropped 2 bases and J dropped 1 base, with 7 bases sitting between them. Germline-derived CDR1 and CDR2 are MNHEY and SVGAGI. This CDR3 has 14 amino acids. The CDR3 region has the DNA TGTGCCAGCAGTTACGGGGCTCGCACAGATACGCAGTATTTT. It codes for CASSYGARTDTQYF.

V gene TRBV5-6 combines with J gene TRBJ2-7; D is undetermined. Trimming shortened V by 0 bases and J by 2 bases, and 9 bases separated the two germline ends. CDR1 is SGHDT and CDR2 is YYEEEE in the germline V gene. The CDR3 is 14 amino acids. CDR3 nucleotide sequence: TGTGCCAGCAGCTTGGATCCAGGCCCCTACGAGCAGTACTTC. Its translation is CASSLDPGPYEQYF.

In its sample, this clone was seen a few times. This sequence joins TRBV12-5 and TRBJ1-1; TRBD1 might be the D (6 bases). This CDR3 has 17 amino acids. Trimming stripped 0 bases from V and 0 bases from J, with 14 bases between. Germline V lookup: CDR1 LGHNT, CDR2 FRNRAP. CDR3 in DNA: TGTGCTAGTGGTTTGGTACTAGGCAGGGGCATGAACACTGAAGCTTTCTTT. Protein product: CASGLVLGRGMNTEAFF.

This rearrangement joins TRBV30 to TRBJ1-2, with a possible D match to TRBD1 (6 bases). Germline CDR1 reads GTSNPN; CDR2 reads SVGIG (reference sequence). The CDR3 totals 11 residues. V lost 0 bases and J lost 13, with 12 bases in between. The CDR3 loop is CAWSVGGGPTF. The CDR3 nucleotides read TGTGCCTGGAGTGTAGGGGGTGGGCCCACCTTC.

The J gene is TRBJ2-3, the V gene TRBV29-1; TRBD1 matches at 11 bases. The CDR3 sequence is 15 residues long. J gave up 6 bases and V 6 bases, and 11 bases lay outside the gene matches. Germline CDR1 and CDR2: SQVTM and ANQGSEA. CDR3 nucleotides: TGCAGCGTCGGACAGGGGGCCTTTTTACGGGATACGCAGTATTTT. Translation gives CSVGQGAFLRDTQYF.

As DNA, the CDR3 is TGCAGCGTCGGGTGGCCAGGGGCTGGAAACACCATATATTTT. Its translation: CSVGWPGAGNTIYF. The chain carries TRBV29-1 and TRBJ1-3; D possibly corresponds to TRBD1 (6 bases). V gave up 6 bases and J gave up 2 bases, with 14 bases separating them. Germline V lookup: CDR1 SQVTM, CDR2 ANQGSEA. The CDR3 is 14 amino acids. Full variable domain (missing parts from reference TRBV29-1 and TRBJ1-3): SAVISQKPSRDICQRGTSLTIQCQVDSQVTMMFWYRQQPGQSLTLIATANQGSEATYESGFVIDKFPISRPNLTFSTLTVSNMSPEDSSIYLCSVGWPGAGNTIYFGEGSWLTVV.

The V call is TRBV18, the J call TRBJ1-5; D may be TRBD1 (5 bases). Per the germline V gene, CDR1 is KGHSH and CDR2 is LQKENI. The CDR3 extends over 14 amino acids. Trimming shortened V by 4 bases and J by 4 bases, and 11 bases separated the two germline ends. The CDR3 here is CASSLGQGNQPQHF. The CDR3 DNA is TGTGCCAGCTCACTCGGGCAGGGAAATCAGCCCCAGCATTTT.

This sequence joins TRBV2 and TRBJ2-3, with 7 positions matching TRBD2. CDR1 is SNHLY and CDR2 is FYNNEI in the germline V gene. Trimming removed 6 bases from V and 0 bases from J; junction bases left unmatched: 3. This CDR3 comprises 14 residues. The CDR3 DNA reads TGTGCCAGCAGCCGACTAGCTAGCACAGATACGCAGTATTTT. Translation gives CASSRLASTDTQYF.

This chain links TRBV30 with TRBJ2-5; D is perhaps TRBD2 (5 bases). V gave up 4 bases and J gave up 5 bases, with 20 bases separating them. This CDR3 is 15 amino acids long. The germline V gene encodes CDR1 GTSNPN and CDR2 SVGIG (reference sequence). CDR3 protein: CAWTPGIAGRETQYF. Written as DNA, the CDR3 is TGTGCCTGGACCCCCGGGATCGCAGGACGGGAGACCCAGTACTTC.

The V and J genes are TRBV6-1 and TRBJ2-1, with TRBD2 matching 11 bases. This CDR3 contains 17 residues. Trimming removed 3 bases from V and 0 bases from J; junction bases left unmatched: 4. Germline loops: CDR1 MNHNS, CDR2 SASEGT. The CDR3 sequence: CASSETSGTYSYNEQFF. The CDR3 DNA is TGTGCCAGCAGTGAGACTAGCGGGACCTACTCCTACAATGAGCAGTTCTTC.

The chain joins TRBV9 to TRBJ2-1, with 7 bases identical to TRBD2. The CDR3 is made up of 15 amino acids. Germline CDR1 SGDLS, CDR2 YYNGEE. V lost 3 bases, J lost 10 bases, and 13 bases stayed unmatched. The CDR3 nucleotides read TGTGCCAGCAGCGCCTTGGCGGGAGTGTCGAGCGAGCAGTTCTTC. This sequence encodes CASSALAGVSSEQFF.

The CDR3 region is CASSHTEGSYSNQPQHF. The CDR3 DNA sequence: TGCGCCAGCAGTCATACGGAGGGGAGCTATAGCAATCAGCCCCAGCATTTT. V usage is TRBV23-1 and J usage is TRBJ1-5, with D possibly matching TRBD1 (5 bases). TRBV23-1 is filed as an ORF, its function uncertain. Trimming cost V 3 bases and J 0 bases, with 15 bases left between them. CDR3 length equals 17 residues.

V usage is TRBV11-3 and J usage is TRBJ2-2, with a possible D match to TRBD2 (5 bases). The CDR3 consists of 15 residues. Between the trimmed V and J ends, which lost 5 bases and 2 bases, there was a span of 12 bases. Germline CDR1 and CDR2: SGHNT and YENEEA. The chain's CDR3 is CASSPRGSNTGELFF. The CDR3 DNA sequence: TGTGCCAGCAGCCCCAGAGGGTCCAACACCGGGGAGCTGTTTTTT.

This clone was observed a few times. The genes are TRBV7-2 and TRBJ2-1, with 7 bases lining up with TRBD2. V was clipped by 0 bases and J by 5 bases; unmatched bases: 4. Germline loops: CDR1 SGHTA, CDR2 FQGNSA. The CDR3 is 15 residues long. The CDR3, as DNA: TGTGCCAGCAGCTTAGCCAGCGGGACTCACAATGAGCAGTTCTTC. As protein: CASSLASGTHNEQFF.

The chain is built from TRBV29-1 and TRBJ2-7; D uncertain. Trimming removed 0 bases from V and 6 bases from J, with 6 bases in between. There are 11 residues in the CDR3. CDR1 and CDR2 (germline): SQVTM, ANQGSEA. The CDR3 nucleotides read TGCAGCGTTGAAGATCGTAGCGAGCAGTACTTC. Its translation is CSVEDRSEQYF.

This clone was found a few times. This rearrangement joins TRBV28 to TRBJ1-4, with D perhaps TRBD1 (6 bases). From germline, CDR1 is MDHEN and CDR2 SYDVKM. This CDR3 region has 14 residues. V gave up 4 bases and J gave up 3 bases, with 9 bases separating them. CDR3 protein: CASSSQGANEKLFF. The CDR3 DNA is TGTGCCAGCAGTTCACAGGGAGCTAATGAAAAACTGTTTTTT. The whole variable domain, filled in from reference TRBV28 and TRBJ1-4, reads DVKVTQSSRYLVKRTGEKVFLECVQDMDHENMFWYRQDPGLGLRLIYFSYDVKMKEKGDIPEGYSVSREKKERFSLILESASTNQTSMYLCASSSQGANEKLFFGSGTQLSVL.